This T cell receptor (beta chain) stems from a study of cytomegalovirus exposure and HLA in healthy donors. A remark on this clone: Its target is unknown.

Trimming removed 1 base from V and 0 bases from J; junction bases left unmatched: 10. Germline V gives CDR1 SGHVS, CDR2 FNYEAQ. This CDR3 spans 18 amino acids. The PCR contained 60 Vbeta and 13 Jbeta primers. Assay used: immunoSEQ multiplex PCR; TCRdb lists only in-frame clones, some missing. The sample consists of around 160,000 clones, roughly 87% of them appearing once. Study results and limitations: There were some public TCRs occurring in many donors, but most TCR sequences were rare. Through in vitro validation, a few CMV-associated chains were shown to be specific for CMV antigens. In a later analysis, V- and J-gene trimming of beta chains associated with a DCLRE1C missense variant, replicated independently.

The TCR comes from a man in his fifties or sixties in good health and CMV-seropositive. The chain carries TRBV7-6 and TRBJ2-3; 7 positions match TRBD1. Sample: PBMCs. As DNA, the CDR3 is TGTGCCAGCAGCTTAGGAGCAACGGACAGGATAAGCACAGATACGCAGTATTTT. Translation: CASSLGATDRISTDTQYF.